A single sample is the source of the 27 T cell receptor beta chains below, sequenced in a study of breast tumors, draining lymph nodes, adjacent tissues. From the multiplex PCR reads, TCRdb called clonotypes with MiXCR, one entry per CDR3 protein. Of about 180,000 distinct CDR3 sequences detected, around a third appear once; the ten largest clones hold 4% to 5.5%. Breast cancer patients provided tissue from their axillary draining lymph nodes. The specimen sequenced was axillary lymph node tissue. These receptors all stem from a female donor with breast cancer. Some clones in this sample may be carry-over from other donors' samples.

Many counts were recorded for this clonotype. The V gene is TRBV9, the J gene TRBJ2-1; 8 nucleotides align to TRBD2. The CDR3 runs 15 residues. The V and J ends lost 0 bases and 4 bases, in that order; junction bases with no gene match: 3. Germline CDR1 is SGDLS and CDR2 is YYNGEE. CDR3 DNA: TGTGCCAGCAGCGTAGGAACTAGCGGTTACAATGAGCAGTTCTTC. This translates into CASSVGTSGYNEQFF.

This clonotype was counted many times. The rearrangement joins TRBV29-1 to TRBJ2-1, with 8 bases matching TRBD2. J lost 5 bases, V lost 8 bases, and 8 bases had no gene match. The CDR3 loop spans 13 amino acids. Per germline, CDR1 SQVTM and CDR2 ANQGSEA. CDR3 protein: CSLAGGVHNEQFF. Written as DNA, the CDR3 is TGCAGCCTTGCGGGGGGAGTGCACAATGAGCAGTTCTTC.

DNA of the CDR3: TGCAGTGCTCCACGTTTTCCCGGGACAGGGGTTGGAAACACCATATATTTT. Translating it yields CSAPRFPGTGVGNTIYF. The chain links TRBV20-1 to TRBJ1-3, with 10 bases aligning to TRBD1. The CDR3 sequence is 17 residues long. V gave up 5 bases and J gave up 3 bases; unmatched junction bases: 13. CDR1 is DFQATT and CDR2 is SNEGSKA in the germline V gene (reference sequence).

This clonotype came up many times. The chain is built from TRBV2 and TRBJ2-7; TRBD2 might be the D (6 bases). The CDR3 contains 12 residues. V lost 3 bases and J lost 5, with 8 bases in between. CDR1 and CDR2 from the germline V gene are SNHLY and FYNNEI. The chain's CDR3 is CASSDGRNEQYF. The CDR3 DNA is TGTGCCAGCAGTGATGGGAGGAACGAGCAGTACTTC.

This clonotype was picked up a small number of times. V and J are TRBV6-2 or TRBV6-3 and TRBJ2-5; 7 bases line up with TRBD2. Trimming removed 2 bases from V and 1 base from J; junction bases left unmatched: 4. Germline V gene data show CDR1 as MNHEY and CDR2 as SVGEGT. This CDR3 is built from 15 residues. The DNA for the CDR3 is TGTGCCAGCAGTTACAGGCTAGCGGCCCAAGAGACCCAGTACTTC. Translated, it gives CASSYRLAAQETQYF.

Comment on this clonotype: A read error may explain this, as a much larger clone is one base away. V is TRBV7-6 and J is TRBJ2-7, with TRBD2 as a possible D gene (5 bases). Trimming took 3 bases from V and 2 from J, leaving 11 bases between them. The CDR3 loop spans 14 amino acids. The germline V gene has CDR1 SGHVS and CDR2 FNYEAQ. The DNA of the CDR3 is TGTGCCAGCAGCTTCTTGCGGGCCCCCTACGAGCAGTACTTC. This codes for CASSFLRAPYEQYF.

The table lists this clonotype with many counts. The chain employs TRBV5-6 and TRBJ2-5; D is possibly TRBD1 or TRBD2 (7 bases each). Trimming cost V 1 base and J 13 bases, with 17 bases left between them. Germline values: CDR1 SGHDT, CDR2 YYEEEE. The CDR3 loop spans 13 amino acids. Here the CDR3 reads CASSLPSGTVLYF. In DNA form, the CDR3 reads TGTGCCAGCAGCTTGCCCAGCGGGACAGTCCTGTACTTC. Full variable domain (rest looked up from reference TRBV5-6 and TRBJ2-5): DAGVTQSPTHLIKTRGQQVTLRCSPKSGHDTVSWYQQALGQGPQFIFQYYEEEERQRGNFPDRFSGHQFPNYSSELNVNALLLGDSALYLCASSLPSGTVLYFGPGTRLLVL.

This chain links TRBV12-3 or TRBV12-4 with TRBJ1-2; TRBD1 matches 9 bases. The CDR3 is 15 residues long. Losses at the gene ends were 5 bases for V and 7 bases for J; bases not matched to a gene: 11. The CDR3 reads CASSPPGQGSGGYTF. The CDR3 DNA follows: TGTGCCAGCAGTCCCCCGGGACAGGGTTCAGGTGGCTACACCTTC.

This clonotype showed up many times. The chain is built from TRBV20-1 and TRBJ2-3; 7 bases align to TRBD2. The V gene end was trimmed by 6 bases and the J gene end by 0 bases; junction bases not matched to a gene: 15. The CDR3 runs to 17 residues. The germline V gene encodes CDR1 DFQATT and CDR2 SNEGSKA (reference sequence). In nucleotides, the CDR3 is TGCAGTGCAAGTTCGGGAGGCCCTCCAAGGAGCACAGATACGCAGTATTTT. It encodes CSASSGGPPRSTDTQYF.

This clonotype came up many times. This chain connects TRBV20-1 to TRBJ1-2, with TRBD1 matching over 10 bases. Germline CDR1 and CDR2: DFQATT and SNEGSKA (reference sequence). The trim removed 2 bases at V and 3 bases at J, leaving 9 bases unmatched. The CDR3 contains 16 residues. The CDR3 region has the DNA TGCAGTGCTAGACTAGCGACAGGGGGCGCTGACTATGGCTACACCTTC. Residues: CSARLATGGADYGYTF.

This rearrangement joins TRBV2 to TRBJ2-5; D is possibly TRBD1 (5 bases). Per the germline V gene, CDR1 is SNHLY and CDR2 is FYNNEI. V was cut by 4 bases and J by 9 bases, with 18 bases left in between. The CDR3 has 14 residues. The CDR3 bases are TGTGCCAGCAGTGTGCGCAGGGAAAGCCAGCCCCAGTACTTC. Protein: CASSVRRESQPQYF.

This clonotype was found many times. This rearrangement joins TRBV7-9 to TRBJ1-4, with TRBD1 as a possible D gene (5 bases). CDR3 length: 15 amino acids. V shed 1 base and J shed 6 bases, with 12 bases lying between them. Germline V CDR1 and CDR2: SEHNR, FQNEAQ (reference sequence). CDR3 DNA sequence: TGTGCCAGCAGCTTAGGATCGGGGGGGGATGAAAAACTGTTTTTT. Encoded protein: CASSLGSGGDEKLFF.

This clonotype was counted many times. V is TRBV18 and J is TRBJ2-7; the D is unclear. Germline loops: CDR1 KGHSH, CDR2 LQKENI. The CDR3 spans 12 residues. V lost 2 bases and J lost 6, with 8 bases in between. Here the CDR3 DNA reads TGTGCCAGCTCACCATCAGGTTTCGAGCAGTACTTC. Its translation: CASSPSGFEQYF.

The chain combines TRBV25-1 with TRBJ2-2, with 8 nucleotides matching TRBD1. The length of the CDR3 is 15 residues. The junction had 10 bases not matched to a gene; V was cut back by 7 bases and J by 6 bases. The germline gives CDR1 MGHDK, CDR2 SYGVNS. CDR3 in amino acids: CASKDREFQSGELFF. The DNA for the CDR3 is TGTGCCAGCAAGGACAGGGAGTTTCAGTCCGGGGAGCTGTTTTTT.

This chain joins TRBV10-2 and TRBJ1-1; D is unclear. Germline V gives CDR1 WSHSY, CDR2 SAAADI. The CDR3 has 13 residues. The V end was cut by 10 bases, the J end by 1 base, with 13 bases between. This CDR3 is CATTPRTNTEAFF. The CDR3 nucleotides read TGCGCCACCACCCCCCGAACGAACACTGAAGCTTTCTTT.

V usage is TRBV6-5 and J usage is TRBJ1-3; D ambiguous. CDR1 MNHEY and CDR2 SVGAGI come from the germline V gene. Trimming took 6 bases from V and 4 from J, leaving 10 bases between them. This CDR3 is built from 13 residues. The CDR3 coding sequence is TGTGCCAGCAGCTCATTATCCGGAAACACCATATATTTT. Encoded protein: CASSSLSGNTIYF.

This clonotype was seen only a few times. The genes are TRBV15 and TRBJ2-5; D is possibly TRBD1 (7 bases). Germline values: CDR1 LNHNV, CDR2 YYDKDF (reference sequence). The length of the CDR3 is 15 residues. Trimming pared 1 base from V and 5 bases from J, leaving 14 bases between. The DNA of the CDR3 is TGTGCCACCAGCAGAGCGCGGCAGGGGGGCGAGACCCAGTACTTC. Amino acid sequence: CATSRARQGGETQYF.

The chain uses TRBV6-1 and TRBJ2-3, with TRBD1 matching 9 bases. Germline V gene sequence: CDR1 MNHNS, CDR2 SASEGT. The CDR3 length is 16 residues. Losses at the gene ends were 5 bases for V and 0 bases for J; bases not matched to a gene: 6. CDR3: CASSHLQGASTDTQYF. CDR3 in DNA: TGTGCCAGCAGTCACCTACAGGGGGCTAGCACAGATACGCAGTATTTT.

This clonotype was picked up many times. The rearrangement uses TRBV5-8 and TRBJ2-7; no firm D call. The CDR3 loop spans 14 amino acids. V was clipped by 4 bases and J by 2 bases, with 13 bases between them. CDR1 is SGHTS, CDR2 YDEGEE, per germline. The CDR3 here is CASSRVFSPYEQYF. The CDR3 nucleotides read TGTGCCAGCAGCAGGGTCTTTTCCCCCTACGAGCAGTACTTC.

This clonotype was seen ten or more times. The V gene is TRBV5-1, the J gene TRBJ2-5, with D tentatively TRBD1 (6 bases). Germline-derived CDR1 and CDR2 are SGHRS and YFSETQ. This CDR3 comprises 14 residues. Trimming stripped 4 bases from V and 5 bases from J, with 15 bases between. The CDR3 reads CASSGTGIGETQYF. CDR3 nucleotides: TGCGCCAGCAGCGGCACAGGGATTGGGGAGACCCAGTACTTC.

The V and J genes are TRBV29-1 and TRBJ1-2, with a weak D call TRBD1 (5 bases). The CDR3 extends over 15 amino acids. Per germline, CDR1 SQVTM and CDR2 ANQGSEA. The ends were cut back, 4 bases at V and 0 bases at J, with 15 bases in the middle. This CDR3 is CSVGSTGYPNYGYTF. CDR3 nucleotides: TGCAGCGTTGGGTCCACAGGTTATCCTAACTATGGCTACACCTTC. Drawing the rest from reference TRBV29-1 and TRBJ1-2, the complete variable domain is SAVISQKPSRDICQRGTSLTIQCQVDSQVTMMFWYRQQPGQSLTLIATANQGSEATYESGFVIDKFPISRPNLTFSTLTVSNMSPEDSSIYLCSVGSTGYPNYGYTFGSGTRLTVV.

CDR3 sequence (DNA): TGTGCCAGCAGTTACTCCGCGGAGACCCAGTACTTC. It codes for CASSYSAETQYF. This chain connects TRBV6-2 or TRBV6-3 to TRBJ2-5; the D is unclear. CDR3 length: 12 residues. Looked up from germline, CDR1 is MNHEY and CDR2 is SVGEGT. V dropped 0 bases and J dropped 5 bases, with 4 bases sitting between them.

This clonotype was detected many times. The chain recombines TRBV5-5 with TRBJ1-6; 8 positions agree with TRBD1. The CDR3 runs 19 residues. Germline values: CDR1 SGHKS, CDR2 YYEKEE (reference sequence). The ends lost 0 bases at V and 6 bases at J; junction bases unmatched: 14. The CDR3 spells CASSLGPGDSRGLNSPLHF. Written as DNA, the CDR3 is TGTGCCAGCAGCTTGGGCCCTGGGGACTCCAGGGGGCTTAATTCACCCCTCCACTTT. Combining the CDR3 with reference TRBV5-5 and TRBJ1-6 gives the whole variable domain DAGVTQSPTHLIKTRGQQVTLRCSPISGHKSVSWYQQVLGQGPQFIFQYYEKEERGRGNFPDRFSARQFPNYSSELNVNALLLGDSALYLCASSLGPGDSRGLNSPLHFGNGTRLTVT.

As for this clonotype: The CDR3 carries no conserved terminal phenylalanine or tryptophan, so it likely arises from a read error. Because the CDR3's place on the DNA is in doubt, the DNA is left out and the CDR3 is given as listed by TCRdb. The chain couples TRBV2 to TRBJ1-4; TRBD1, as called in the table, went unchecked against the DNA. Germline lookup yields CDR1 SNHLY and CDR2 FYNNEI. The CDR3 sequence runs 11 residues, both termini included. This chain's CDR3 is CASSEAGQGPY.

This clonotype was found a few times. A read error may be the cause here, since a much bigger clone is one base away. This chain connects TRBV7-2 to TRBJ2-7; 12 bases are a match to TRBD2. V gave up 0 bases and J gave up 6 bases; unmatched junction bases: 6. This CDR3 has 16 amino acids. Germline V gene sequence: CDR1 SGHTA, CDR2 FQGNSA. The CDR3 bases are TGTGCCAGCAGCTTAGCGCTGACTAGCGGGAGCTCCGAGCAGTACTTC. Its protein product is CASSLALTSGSSEQYF.

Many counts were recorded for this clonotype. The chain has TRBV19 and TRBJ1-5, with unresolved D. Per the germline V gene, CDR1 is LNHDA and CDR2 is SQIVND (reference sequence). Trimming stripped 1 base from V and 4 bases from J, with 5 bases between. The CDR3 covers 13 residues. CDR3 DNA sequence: TGTGCCAGTAGTATAGCGGTTAATCAGCCCCAGCATTTT. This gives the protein CASSIAVNQPQHF.

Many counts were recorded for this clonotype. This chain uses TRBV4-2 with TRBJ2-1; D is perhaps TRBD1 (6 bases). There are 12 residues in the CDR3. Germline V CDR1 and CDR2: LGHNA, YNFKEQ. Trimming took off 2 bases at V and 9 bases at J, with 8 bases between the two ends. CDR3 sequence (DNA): TGTGCCAGCAGCCAACAAGGGGGTGAGCAGTTCTTC. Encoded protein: CASSQQGGEQFF.